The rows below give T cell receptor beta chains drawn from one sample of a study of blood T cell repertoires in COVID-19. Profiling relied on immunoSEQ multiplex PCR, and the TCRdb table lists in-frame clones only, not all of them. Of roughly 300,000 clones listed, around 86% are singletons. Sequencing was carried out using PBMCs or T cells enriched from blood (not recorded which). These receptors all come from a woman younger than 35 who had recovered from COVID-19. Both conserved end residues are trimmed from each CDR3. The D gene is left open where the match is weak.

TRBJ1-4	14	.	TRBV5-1	ASSPGRQSPNEKLF
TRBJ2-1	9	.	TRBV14	ASSQVEEQF
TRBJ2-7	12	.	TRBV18	ASSSRGQNYEQY
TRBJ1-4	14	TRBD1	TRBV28	ASSLLGDRGNEKLF
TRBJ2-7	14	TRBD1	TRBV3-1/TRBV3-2	ASSPLRTGPFYEQY
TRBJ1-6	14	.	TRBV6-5	ASSYFPQGPNSPLH
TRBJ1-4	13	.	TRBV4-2	ASSQDIREGEKLF
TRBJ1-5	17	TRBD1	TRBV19	ANPQKPGQVMESNQPQH
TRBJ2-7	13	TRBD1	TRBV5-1	ASSLLVTGAGEQY
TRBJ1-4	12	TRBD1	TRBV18	ASSPGQGKEKLF
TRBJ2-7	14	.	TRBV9	ASSPRRIAASYEQY
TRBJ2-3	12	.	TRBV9	ASSVQGSTDTQY
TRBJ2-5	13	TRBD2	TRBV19	ASSISLAAQETQY
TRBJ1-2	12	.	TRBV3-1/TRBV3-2	ASSQASGGMAGV
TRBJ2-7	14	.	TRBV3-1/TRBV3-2	ASSQDTGLIPYEQY
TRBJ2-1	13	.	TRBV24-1	ATSGRDMTYNEQF
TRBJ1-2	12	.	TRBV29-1	SVEISAGAHGYT
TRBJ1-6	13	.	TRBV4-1	ASRAASSYNSPLH
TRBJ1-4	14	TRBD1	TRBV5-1	ASSLGPTGNNEKLF
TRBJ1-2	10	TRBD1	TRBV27	ATRQGYYGYT
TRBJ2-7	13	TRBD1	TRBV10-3	AISESQQGSYEQY
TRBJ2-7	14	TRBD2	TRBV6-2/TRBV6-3	ASSYSPSGSLYEQY
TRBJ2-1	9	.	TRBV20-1	SARSGNEQF
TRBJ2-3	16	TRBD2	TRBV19	ASSRIPLAGGPSDTQY
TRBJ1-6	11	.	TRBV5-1	ASTGQDNSPLH
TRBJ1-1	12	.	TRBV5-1	ASSLQGRNTEAF
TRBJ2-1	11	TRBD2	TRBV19	ASSMAGGYEQF
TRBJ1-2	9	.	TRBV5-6	ASSHSYGYT
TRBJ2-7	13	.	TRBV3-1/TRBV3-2	ASSPEFAVHYEQY
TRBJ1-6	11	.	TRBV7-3	ASSLWSGEPLH
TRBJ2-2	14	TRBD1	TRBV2	ASSSGQGRNTGELF
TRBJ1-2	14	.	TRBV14	ASSQDSQGTNYGYT
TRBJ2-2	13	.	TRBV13	ASSLGTGYTGELF
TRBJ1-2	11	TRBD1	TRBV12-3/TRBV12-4	ASSRDSLRGYT
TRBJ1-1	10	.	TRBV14	ATRGRNTEAF
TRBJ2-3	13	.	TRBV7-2	ASSLLTVSGDTQY
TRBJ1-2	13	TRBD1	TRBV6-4	ASRAGTGDSYGYT
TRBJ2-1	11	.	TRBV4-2	ASSQDHPGEQF
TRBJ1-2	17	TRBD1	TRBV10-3	AIRESPGQGRSSNYGYT
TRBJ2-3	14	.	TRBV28	ASSFVERASTDTQY
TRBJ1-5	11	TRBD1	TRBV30	AWAPGGGQPQH
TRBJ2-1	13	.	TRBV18	ASSPRETGVNEQF
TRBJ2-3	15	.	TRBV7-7	ASSLGVSERGTDTQY